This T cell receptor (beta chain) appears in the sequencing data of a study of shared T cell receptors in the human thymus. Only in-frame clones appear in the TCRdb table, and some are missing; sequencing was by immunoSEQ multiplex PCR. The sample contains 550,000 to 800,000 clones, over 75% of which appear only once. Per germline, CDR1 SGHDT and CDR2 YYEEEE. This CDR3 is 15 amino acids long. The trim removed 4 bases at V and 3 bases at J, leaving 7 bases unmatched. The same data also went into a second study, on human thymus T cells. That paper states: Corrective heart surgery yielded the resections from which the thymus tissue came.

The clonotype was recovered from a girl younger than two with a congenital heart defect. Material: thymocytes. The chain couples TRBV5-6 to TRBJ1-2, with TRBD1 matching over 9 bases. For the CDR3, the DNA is TGTGCCAGCAGCCAACAGGGGGCGCAGGACTATGGCTACACCTTC. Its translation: CASSQQGAQDYGYTF.